These T cell receptor beta chains were read from a single sample in a study of cytomegalovirus exposure and HLA in healthy donors. Assay: immunoSEQ multiplex PCR; the TCRdb copy retains only in-frame clones and omits some. In the table there are 100,000 to 120,000 clones, 82% of which are singletons. Sequenced: PBMCs. Receptors were obtained from a woman between 18 and 29 years old in good health and CMV-seronegative. CDR3s include the opening cysteine and the closing phenylalanine or tryptophan. Each record gives: J gene, CDR3 length, clone size, D gene, V gene, CDR3 DNA, CDR3 protein. D genes are given only for firm matches. Rows give clone size only sometimes, using once, few, many, or a class for an expanded clone.

J: TRBJ2-1; length: 12; size: .; D: TRBD2; V: TRBV6-6; DNA: TGTGCCAGCGTGAGCGGGAACAATGAGCAGTTCTTC; CDR3: CASVSGNNEQFF
J: TRBJ1-5; length: 16; size: .; D: TRBD1; V: TRBV5-8; DNA: TGTGCCAGCAGCGTCACCGGGACAGGGGGCAATCAGCCCCAGCATTTT; CDR3: CASSVTGTGGNQPQHF
J: TRBJ2-3; length: 14; size: .; D: .; V: TRBV6-4; DNA: TGTGCCAGCAGCCTAGAGTCTAGCACAGATACGCAGTATTTT; CDR3: CASSLESSTDTQYF
J: TRBJ2-1; length: 14; size: once; D: .; V: TRBV25-1; DNA: TGTGCCAGCAGTGACCAGGGTTGGGTGAATGAGCAGTTCTTC; CDR3: CASSDQGWVNEQFF
J: TRBJ2-2; length: 16; size: .; D: .; V: TRBV19; DNA: TGTGCCAGTAGGGGTCGGGGTGCCGTGAACACCGGGGAGCTGTTTTTT; CDR3: CASRGRGAVNTGELFF
J: TRBJ2-7; length: 14; size: few; D: TRBD1; V: TRBV2; DNA: TGTGCCAGCAGCGGAACCGTGGGACAGTTAGAGCAGTACTTC; CDR3: CASSGTVGQLEQYF
J: TRBJ2-1; length: 18; size: .; D: .; V: TRBV2; DNA: TGTGCCAGCAGTGGGAATCCTGCAGGGGGGAGCTCCTACAATGAGCAGTTCTTC; CDR3: CASSGNPAGGSSYNEQFF
J: TRBJ1-6; length: 14; size: .; D: TRBD1; V: TRBV5-1; DNA: TGCGCCAGCAGCTGGGGACAGTCGGACTCACCCCTCCACTTT; CDR3: CASSWGQSDSPLHF
J: TRBJ1-4; length: 14; size: .; D: .; V: TRBV4-3; DNA: TGCGCCAGCAGTCAACAGGGTCCCGGGGAAAAACTGTTTTTT; CDR3: CASSQQGPGEKLFF
J: TRBJ1-5; length: 15; size: .; D: .; V: TRBV11-2; DNA: TGTGCCAGCAGCTTCTCGGGGGGGGGCAATCAGCCCCAGCATTTT; CDR3: CASSFSGGGNQPQHF
J: TRBJ2-2; length: 16; size: .; D: .; V: TRBV28; DNA: TGTGCCAGCACCCCCCCGGGGGGCCGTTTGCGGGGGGAGCTGTTTTTT; CDR3: CASTPPGGRLRGELFF
J: TRBJ2-7; length: 15; size: few; D: TRBD2; V: TRBV6-1; DNA: TGTGCCAGCAGTGAAGTTGGGGGAGGGCCCGGCGAGCAGTACTTC; CDR3: CASSEVGGGPGEQYF
J: TRBJ2-7; length: 11; size: .; D: .; V: TRBV27; DNA: TGTGCCAGCAGTCAGGGGTACGAGCAGTACTTC; CDR3: CASSQGYEQYF
J: TRBJ2-1; length: 12; size: .; D: TRBD2; V: TRBV10-3; DNA: TGTGCCACGGGACTAGCGGGAGGTGAGCAGTTCTTC; CDR3: CATGLAGGEQFF
J: TRBJ1-5; length: 16; size: .; D: TRBD1; V: TRBV7-2; DNA: TGTGCCAGCAGCTTCGGTGACAGGGGGAACAATCAGCCCCAGCATTTT; CDR3: CASSFGDRGNNQPQHF
J: TRBJ2-3; length: 16; size: .; D: TRBD1; V: TRBV7-9; DNA: TGTGCCAGCAGCCTCCGGACAGGGGGTTCGACAGATACGCAGTATTTT; CDR3: CASSLRTGGSTDTQYF
J: TRBJ2-3; length: 18; size: .; D: TRBD2; V: TRBV7-9; DNA: TGTGCCAGCAGCCGGCAAGGACTAGCGGTTCCCCCTACAGATACGCAGTATTTT; CDR3: CASSRQGLAVPPTDTQYF
J: TRBJ2-3; length: 15; size: .; D: TRBD2; V: TRBV19; DNA: TGTGCCAGTAGTATCCTACTAGCGGCCACAGATACGCAGTATTTT; CDR3: CASSILLAATDTQYF
J: TRBJ2-5; length: 14; size: .; D: .; V: TRBV6-1; DNA: TGTGCCAGCAGTGCCCAGACCAAGCGAGAGACCCAGTACTTC; CDR3: CASSAQTKRETQYF
J: TRBJ1-5; length: 15; size: .; D: TRBD1; V: TRBV19; DNA: TGTGCCAGTAGTCCGAAGGGGACAGTGAATCAGCCCCAGCATTTT; CDR3: CASSPKGTVNQPQHF
J: TRBJ2-7; length: 16; size: .; D: TRBD2; V: TRBV25-1; DNA: TGTGCCAGCAGTGAATTACTAGCGGGAGGACCCTACGAGCAGTACTTC; CDR3: CASSELLAGGPYEQYF
J: TRBJ1-5; length: 15; size: .; D: .; V: TRBV30; DNA: TGTGCCTGGAGTGGGGCTTTCAATAGCAATCAGCCCCAGCATTTT; CDR3: CAWSGAFNSNQPQHF
J: TRBJ1-5; length: 14; size: .; D: .; V: TRBV27; DNA: TGTGCCAGCAGTTTATTTGGGGGGGAAAAGCCCCAGCATTTT; CDR3: CASSLFGGEKPQHF
J: TRBJ2-6; length: 16; size: .; D: TRBD1; V: TRBV29-1; DNA: TGCAGCGAGGGGACAGGTAGGGAGAGGTTAGCCAACGTCCTGACTTTC; CDR3: CSEGTGRERLANVLTF
J: TRBJ2-1; length: 15; size: once; D: .; V: TRBV29-1; DNA: TGCAGCGTCAGGCATGGTACAGCCTCCTACAATGAGCAGTTCTTC; CDR3: CSVRHGTASYNEQFF
J: TRBJ1-1; length: 14; size: .; D: .; V: TRBV5-1; DNA: TGCGCCAGCAGCACCCGACAGGAGAACACTGAAGCTTTCTTT; CDR3: CASSTRQENTEAFF
J: TRBJ1-1; length: 13; size: .; D: TRBD1; V: TRBV6-6; DNA: TGTGCCAGCAGTTACGGGACAGGGGACGAAGCTTTCTTT; CDR3: CASSYGTGDEAFF
J: TRBJ1-1; length: 13; size: .; D: .; V: TRBV6-5; DNA: TGTGCCAGCAGTTACCCCGGGGGGTTGCGAGCTTTCTTT; CDR3: CASSYPGGLRAFF
J: TRBJ2-2; length: 16; size: .; D: .; V: TRBV14; DNA: TGTGCCAGCAGCCAACTACGCCAACCGGGAACCGGGGAGCTGTTTTTT; CDR3: CASSQLRQPGTGELFF
J: TRBJ1-4; length: 16; size: .; D: .; V: TRBV5-6; DNA: TGTGCCAGCAGCTCCACACCTCGCTTAACTAATGAAAAACTGTTTTTT; CDR3: CASSSTPRLTNEKLFF
J: TRBJ1-1; length: 14; size: once; D: .; V: TRBV29-1; DNA: TGCAGCGTAGTACAGGGTGGTCGTGGCACTGAAGCTTTCTTT; CDR3: CSVVQGGRGTEAFF
J: TRBJ2-7; length: 14; size: .; D: .; V: TRBV11-2; DNA: TGTGCCAGCAGCTTAACCCAGGGGCCTTACGAGCAGTACTTC; CDR3: CASSLTQGPYEQYF
J: TRBJ2-2; length: 14; size: .; D: .; V: TRBV6-5; DNA: TGTGCCAGCAGTTTAGGGAGCACCACCGGGGAGCTGTTTTTT; CDR3: CASSLGSTTGELFF
J: TRBJ1-2; length: 14; size: .; D: .; V: TRBV7-9; DNA: TGTGCCAGCAGCATAACAGGAGAGATCTATGGCTACACCTTC; CDR3: CASSITGEIYGYTF
J: TRBJ1-3; length: 14; size: .; D: .; V: TRBV7-6; DNA: TGTGCCAGCAGCTCTCCGGGCTCTGGAAACACCATATATTTT; CDR3: CASSSPGSGNTIYF
J: TRBJ2-1; length: 17; size: once; D: TRBD1; V: TRBV5-1; DNA: TGCGCCAGCAGCCGGGCCGCGATCAGGGGGCGGTATAATGAGCAGTTCTTC; CDR3: CASSRAAIRGRYNEQFF
J: TRBJ1-1; length: 12; size: .; D: .; V: TRBV2; DNA: TGTGCCAGCCAAACAGGGAACACTGAAGCTTTCTTT; CDR3: CASQTGNTEAFF
J: TRBJ2-2; length: 14; size: large; D: .; V: TRBV5-8; DNA: TGTGCCAGCAGCTTGAGAGGGAACCCCGGGGAGCTGTTTTTT; CDR3: CASSLRGNPGELFF
J: TRBJ1-1; length: 14; size: .; D: .; V: TRBV15; DNA: TGTGCCACCAGCAGAGTACGGACAGACACTGAAGCTTTCTTT; CDR3: CATSRVRTDTEAFF
J: TRBJ2-5; length: 13; size: .; D: .; V: TRBV30; DNA: TGTGCCTGGAGCCCGGGACTCCAAGAGACCCAGTACTTC; CDR3: CAWSPGLQETQYF
J: TRBJ2-1; length: 14; size: .; D: TRBD2; V: TRBV7-9; DNA: TGTGCCGGGTTAAGGGCTAGCGGGGGGCATGAGCAGTTCTTC; CDR3: CAGLRASGGHEQFF
J: TRBJ1-4; length: 14; size: .; D: .; V: TRBV4-3; DNA: TGCGCCAGCAGCCAAGACTACGTTAATGAAAAACTGTTTTTT; CDR3: CASSQDYVNEKLFF
J: TRBJ2-1; length: 13; size: few; D: .; V: TRBV6-1; DNA: TGTGCCAGCAGTCATACAGGGTCCAATGAGCAGTTCTTC; CDR3: CASSHTGSNEQFF
J: TRBJ1-6; length: 12; size: .; D: .; V: TRBV7-2; DNA: TGTGCCAGCAGCACCCCAGGATCACCCCTCCACTTT; CDR3: CASSTPGSPLHF
J: TRBJ2-1; length: 15; size: once; D: TRBD2; V: TRBV7-7; DNA: TGTGCCAGCAGCTCTACTAGCGGGGGAGGTAATGAGCAGTTCTTC; CDR3: CASSSTSGGGNEQFF
J: TRBJ2-1; length: 14; size: .; D: TRBD1; V: TRBV15; DNA: TGTGCCACCAGCAGAGGGGCAGGGGGATTAGGGCAGTTCTTC; CDR3: CATSRGAGGLGQFF
J: TRBJ1-2; length: 13; size: .; D: .; V: TRBV28; DNA: TGTGCCAGCAGTTTGCAGGGGAGAGGGGGCTACACCTTC; CDR3: CASSLQGRGGYTF
J: TRBJ2-3; length: 20; size: few; D: TRBD2; V: TRBV14; DNA: TGTGCCAGCAGCCAAGATCTTTTTCCCAAGGGGCTAGCGGGAGAAGATACGCAGTATTTT; CDR3: CASSQDLFPKGLAGEDTQYF
J: TRBJ2-7; length: 14; size: once; D: .; V: TRBV2; DNA: TGTGCCAGCAGCCCTGGGACACTAACCTACGAGCAGTACTTC; CDR3: CASSPGTLTYEQYF
J: TRBJ1-4; length: 16; size: .; D: TRBD1; V: TRBV15; DNA: TGTGCCACCAGCGGGGGACAGGGGGGAAATAATGAAAAACTGTTTTTT; CDR3: CATSGGQGGNNEKLFF
J: TRBJ1-1; length: 16; size: .; D: TRBD1; V: TRBV15; DNA: TGTGCCACCAGCAGAGAACCCCGGACAGGTGACACTGAAGCTTTCTTT; CDR3: CATSREPRTGDTEAFF
J: TRBJ1-4; length: 13; size: few; D: .; V: TRBV4-1; DNA: TGCGCCAGCAGCCAATTAACAGGGGAAAAACTGTTTTTT; CDR3: CASSQLTGEKLFF
J: TRBJ1-1; length: 14; size: few; D: .; V: TRBV11-3; DNA: TGTGCCAGCAGCTTAGGACACTCCAGCACTGAAGCTTTCTTT; CDR3: CASSLGHSSTEAFF
J: TRBJ2-5; length: 14; size: .; D: TRBD2; V: TRBV29-1; DNA: TGCAGCGTTGGGACTAGCGGCCCAAGGGAGACCCAGTACTTC; CDR3: CSVGTSGPRETQYF
J: TRBJ1-2; length: 16; size: few; D: .; V: TRBV7-2; DNA: TGTGCCAGCAGCATGGGGGTAGGGACTGAATTTTATGGCTACACCTTC; CDR3: CASSMGVGTEFYGYTF
J: TRBJ2-5; length: 14; size: .; D: .; V: TRBV18; DNA: TGTGCCAGCTCGTTACGAGGAGACCAAGAGACCCAGTACTTC; CDR3: CASSLRGDQETQYF
J: TRBJ1-5; length: 15; size: .; D: TRBD1; V: TRBV18; DNA: TGTGCCAGCTCCACCGGGACAGCTCTCAATCAGCCCCAGCATTTT; CDR3: CASSTGTALNQPQHF
J: TRBJ2-1; length: 12; size: .; D: TRBD2; V: TRBV27; DNA: TGTGCCAGCAGAGGACTAGATGTGGAGCAGTTCTTC; CDR3: CASRGLDVEQFF